This T cell receptor beta chain came from a study of T cells expressing NK-cell markers. The wider study: From sorted CD3+CD56+NKG2C+, CD3+CD56+NKG2C- and CD3+CD56-NKG2C+ T cells came the TCR beta repertoires.

Study findings and constraints: Nothing established the HCMV specificity of expanded NKG2C+ T cell clones.

Details on this clonotype: Its antigen remains unidentified.

Production of TCR beta cDNA relied on 5'RACE template switching with UMIs. One entry per CDR3 protein, without DNA, is what TCRdb gives after re-calling the 5' RACE reads. Its table lists 350,000 to 400,000 distinct CDR3 sequences. Germline V gives CDR1 SGHRS, CDR2 YFSETQ. The CDR3 is made up of 15 amino acids. This clonotype was obtained from a woman between 45 and 60 years old in good health. This chain connects TRBV5-1 to TRBJ2-1. Input material: blood T cells: a sorted CD56 or NKG2C T cell subset, CD4+ or CD8+ T cells, or bulk PBMC T cells (not recorded which). CDR3 residues: CASSLSTQPNNEQFF.